This TCR beta chain was found in a study of cytomegalovirus exposure and HLA in healthy donors. V was cut by 1 base and J by 9 bases, with 10 bases left in between. The CDR3 length is 13 residues. Germline assignment: CDR1 LGHNT and CDR2 FRNRAP. A multiplex PCR was run with 60 Vbeta primers and 13 Jbeta primers. The assay was immunoSEQ multiplex PCR, and TCRdb's table has in-frame clones only and misses some. This sample's clone table lists about 210,000 clones. The chain carries TRBV12-5 and TRBJ2-1; a weak D match, TRBD2 (5 bases). Sequenced sample: PBMCs. This receptor was identified in a woman in her twenties or thirties in good health and CMV-seropositive. In nucleotides, the CDR3 is TGTGCTAGTGGTTTGGGGCTAGCCAGTGAGCAGTTCTTC. Translation gives CASGLGLASEQFF.